This T cell receptor beta chain was identified in a study of shared clonotypes between healthy human individuals. Study-wide background: The study used three CD4 naive, three CD4 memory, two CD8 naive and one CD8 memory plate per donor.

For this clone: Its target is unknown.

Study-wide results and limits: Clonotypes shared by all four sorted-subset donors had higher generation probabilities than non-shared clonotypes.

Per the germline V gene, CDR1 is MNHEY and CDR2 is SMNVEV (reference sequence). The CDR3 covers 16 residues. Trimming removed 5 bases from V and 3 bases from J; junction bases left unmatched: 8. Profiled with immunoSEQ multiplex PCR; TCRdb holds only in-frame clones, not every one. The table lists approximately 1.4 million clones, about 98% of them singletons. Adults of Caucasian background living in Nashville, Tennessee made up all donors. The sequenced sample was naive CD4+ T cells sorted from blood. The subset here: CD45RA+ positively selected. The TCR comes from a man aged 25-45 years in good health. The chain recombines TRBV27 with TRBJ2-1; 9 bases map to TRBD2. CDR3 sequence: CASSGLAGSNYNEQFF. CDR3 nucleotides: TGTGCCAGCAGTGGTCTAGCGGGATCTAACTACAATGAGCAGTTCTTC.